This T cell receptor beta chain appears in the sequencing data of a study of T cell changes during pregnancy in multiple sclerosis (dated by TCRdb to between 2017 and 2020). Turning to the overall study: In women with multiple sclerosis, the researchers looked at how the T cell repertoire shifted as pregnancy progressed.

Points on this clone: The antigen this receptor binds is unknown. No base qualities exist here, and no much larger clone lies one base off it.

In the germline V gene (reference sequence), CDR1 corresponds to SEHNR and CDR2 to FQNEAQ. From its cysteine to its phenylalanine, the CDR3 spans 17 amino acids. The entry retains the CDR3 DNA only, 51 bases that are in frame from base 1. Germline trimming: 4 bases from V, 0 bases from J; junction bases outside gene matches: 8. Receptor amplification or capture employed the immunoSEQ multiplex PCR assay. TCRdb took over this immuneACCESS table, retaining in-frame rearrangements with V and J assigned. Such tables are incomplete; in checked studies, under half of the missing clones stem from an unresolved V gene, and the remainder is unexplained. Recorded for this sample are tens of thousands of clones; about 88% of them occurred a single time. The top ten clonotypes cover 0.45% to 0.6% of the sample.

This clonotype originated in a female donor with multiple sclerosis, enrolled in a pregnancy study. Sequencing was performed on CD4+ T cells from peripheral blood mononuclear cells, taken in the first trimester of pregnancy. The rearrangement joined TRBV7-9 to TRBJ1-4, with TRBD1 identical over 7 junction bases. The CDR3 protein sequence reads: CASSSPGQISTNEKLFF. The nucleotide sequence reads as follows: TGTGCCAGCAGCTCCCCGGGACAGATTTCAACTAATGAAAAACTGTTTTTT.